The rows below give T cell receptor beta chains drawn from one sample of a study of blood T cell repertoires in COVID-19. Clones were sequenced by immunoSEQ multiplex PCR, and TCRdb holds only the in-frame ones, with some missing. The sample holds around 45,000 clones, 60% to 85% seen once. Sequencing was carried out using peripheral blood. All receptors derive from a woman aged 80 or older with acute or convalescent COVID-19. CDR3s include the opening cysteine and the closing phenylalanine or tryptophan. A D gene is named only where the DNA matches it firmly. Clone size is shown for a subset of rows, as once, few, many or a class of expanded clone.

TRBD2	TRBJ2-1	TRBV29-1	-	TGCAGCGTTCTAGCGGACTACAATGAGCAGTTCTTC	CSVLADYNEQFF
-	TRBJ2-5	TRBV18	-	TGTGCCAGCTCACCCGTCTCGGGCGGGGAGACCCAGTACTTC	CASSPVSGGETQYF
-	TRBJ1-2	TRBV5-8	-	TGTGCCAGCACCCGCGGGGGGGGCGCCTATACTAACTATGGCTACACCTTC	CASTRGGGAYTNYGYTF
-	TRBJ1-5	TRBV6-2/TRBV6-3	-	TGTGCCAGCAGTTACTCGGCCCAGGCCCAGCATTTT	CASSYSAQAQHF
TRBD2	TRBJ2-7	TRBV15	-	TGTGCCACCAGCAGTGGGACTAGCGGGAACTACGAGCAGTACTTC	CATSSGTSGNYEQYF
-	TRBJ1-6	TRBV2	few	TGTGCCAGCAGTGCTTTTCAGGGGACGAATTCACCCCTCCACTTT	CASSAFQGTNSPLHF
TRBD2	TRBJ2-1	TRBV19	-	TGTGCCAGTAGTGCCGGCGGGAGGATCCGCTACAATGAGCAGTTCTTC	CASSAGGRIRYNEQFF
TRBD1	TRBJ1-5	TRBV6-6	-	TGTGCCAGCAGGGACTCGTGGACAGGGAGCAATCAGCCCCAGCATTTT	CASRDSWTGSNQPQHF
-	TRBJ2-3	TRBV18	-	TGTGCCAGCTCAAAAGAGACAGATACGCAGTATTTT	CASSKETDTQYF
-	TRBJ1-1	TRBV7-8	-	TGTGCCAGCAGCCCTCTTGACATGCTGTCTGAAGCTTTCTTT	CASSPLDMLSEAFF
-	TRBJ1-1	TRBV24-1	once	TGTGCCACCTGTGAGGCCCCGAACACTGAAGCTTTCTTT	CATCEAPNTEAFF
TRBD1	TRBJ1-5	TRBV5-1	-	TGCGCCAGCAGCTATACAGGGGATCAGCCCCAGCATTTT	CASSYTGDQPQHF
-	TRBJ1-2	TRBV7-9	-	TGTGCCAGCAGCTTACTACAGAACCCTAACTATGGCTACACCTTC	CASSLLQNPNYGYTF
-	TRBJ1-2	TRBV19	-	TGTGCCAGTAGTATAGATGGGCAGTACTATGGCTACACCTTC	CASSIDGQYYGYTF
-	TRBJ2-3	TRBV24-1	-	TGTGCCACCAGTGATTTGCAAGGAGGCACAGATACGCAGTATTTT	CATSDLQGGTDTQYF
-	TRBJ2-7	TRBV10-2	-	TGCGCCAGCAGTGAGTATACAGGTCCCTACGAGCAGTACTTC	CASSEYTGPYEQYF
TRBD1	TRBJ1-6	TRBV5-1	-	TGCGCCAGCAGCCTAGGGACAGGGCAAGATTCACCCCTCCACTTT	CASSLGTGQDSPLHF
-	TRBJ2-5	TRBV11-2	-	TGTGCCAGCAGCCTGCATGAGGGTCGGGAGACCCAGTACTTC	CASSLHEGRETQYF
TRBD1	TRBJ2-5	TRBV18	once	TGTGCCAGCTCGCCCGAGGGGACAGCTGGCGAGACCCAGTACTTC	CASSPEGTAGETQYF
TRBD1	TRBJ1-2	TRBV29-1	few	TGCAGCGTCCGGACAGGAGGATATGGCTACACCTTC	CSVRTGGYGYTF
TRBD1	TRBJ2-7	TRBV6-5	few	TGTGCCAGCAGTTATAGGACAGGGAGTGGCGAGCAGTACTTC	CASSYRTGSGEQYF
TRBD2	TRBJ2-7	TRBV11-2	-	TGTGCCAGCAGCTTAGGCCGCGGGAGCCCCTACGAGCAGTACTTC	CASSLGRGSPYEQYF
-	TRBJ2-1	TRBV18	-	TGTGCCAGCTCACCGGGCGGCGGGCGGAGAGGACCTGAGCAGTTCTTC	CASSPGGGRRGPEQFF
-	TRBJ2-7	TRBV6-5	-	TGTGCCAGCAGTTACGATCACAGAGCCGATTACGAGCAGTACTTC	CASSYDHRADYEQYF
-	TRBJ2-7	TRBV27	-	TGTGCCAGCAGTTTATGGGGGACTGAGACCTACGAGCAGTACTTC	CASSLWGTETYEQYF
TRBD2	TRBJ2-7	TRBV25-1	-	TGTGCCAGCAGTAAGAGCGGGAGTTACGAGCAGTACTTC	CASSKSGSYEQYF
-	TRBJ1-1	TRBV15	-	TGTGCCACCAGCAGAGCGGCGGGGATGAACACTGAAGCTTTCTTT	CATSRAAGMNTEAFF
-	TRBJ1-1	TRBV30	-	TGTGCCTGGAACTTCAACCGGGACACCTTGAACACTGAAGCTTTCTTT	CAWNFNRDTLNTEAFF
TRBD1	TRBJ2-7	TRBV6-5	-	TGTGCCAGCAGCCCCCCGGGGACAGCTAGCTACGAGCAGTACTTC	CASSPPGTASYEQYF
TRBD2	TRBJ2-3	TRBV27	-	TGTGCCAGCAGCCACCAGACTAGCGGGACACATACGCAGTATTTT	CASSHQTSGTHTQYF
-	TRBJ1-1	TRBV30	-	TGTGCCTGGAGCCTCGTGGGAGGCACTGAAGCTTTCTTT	CAWSLVGGTEAFF
-	TRBJ1-5	TRBV30	-	TGTGCCTGGGGCGAGGGAGCTAGCAATCAGCCCCAGCATTTT	CAWGEGASNQPQHF
-	TRBJ2-3	TRBV19	-	TGTGCCAGTAGATGGCAGGGGAAATTGGGCACAGATACGCAGTATTTT	CASRWQGKLGTDTQYF
-	TRBJ1-2	TRBV6-5	-	TGTGCCAGCAGTTACGGTCAGGGTAGCTATGGCTACACCTTC	CASSYGQGSYGYTF
-	TRBJ2-2	TRBV5-1	-	TGCGCCAGCAGCTTAAAGGGGCCCACCGGGGAGCTGTTTTTT	CASSLKGPTGELFF
-	TRBJ2-3	TRBV18	-	TGTGCCAGCTCACCACCACAAACAATCACAGATACGCAGTATTTT	CASSPPQTITDTQYF
-	TRBJ1-4	TRBV18	-	TGTGCCAGCTCACCAGGGGGGGCTGGCGAAAAACTGTTTTTT	CASSPGGAGEKLFF
-	TRBJ2-1	TRBV10-1	-	TGCGCCAGCAGTCGGGAGAATGGCGATGAGCAGTTCTTC	CASSRENGDEQFF
-	TRBJ2-7	TRBV25-1	-	TGTGCCAGCCCCGGGGGGCCAACCTACGAGCAGTACTTC	CASPGGPTYEQYF
TRBD1	TRBJ1-1	TRBV10-2	few	TGCGCCAGCAACGACAGGGGACGAGGGAACACTGAAGCTTTCTTT	CASNDRGRGNTEAFF
-	TRBJ2-5	TRBV3-1/TRBV3-2	few	TGTGCCAGCAGCCAAGTTTCGTCCGGGGAGACCCAGTACTTC	CASSQVSSGETQYF
TRBD1	TRBJ1-2	TRBV30	-	TGTGCCTGGAGGGGACAGCTCTATGGCTACACCTTC	CAWRGQLYGYTF
-	TRBJ1-1	TRBV7-9	-	TGTGCCAGCAGCCCAGGGGAGGGAAGGGTGAACACTGAAGCTTTCTTT	CASSPGEGRVNTEAFF